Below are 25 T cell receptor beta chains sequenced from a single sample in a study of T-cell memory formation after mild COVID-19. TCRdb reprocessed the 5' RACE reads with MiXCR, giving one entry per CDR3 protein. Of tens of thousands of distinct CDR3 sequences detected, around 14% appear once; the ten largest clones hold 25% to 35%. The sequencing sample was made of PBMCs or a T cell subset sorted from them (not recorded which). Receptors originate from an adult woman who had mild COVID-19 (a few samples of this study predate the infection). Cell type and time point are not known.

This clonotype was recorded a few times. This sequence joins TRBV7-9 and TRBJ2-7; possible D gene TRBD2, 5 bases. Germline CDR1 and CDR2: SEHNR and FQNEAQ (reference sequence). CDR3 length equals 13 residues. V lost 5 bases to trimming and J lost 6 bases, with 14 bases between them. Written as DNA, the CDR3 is TGTGCCAGCAGCCCACCTCTACGGGGCGAGCAGTACTTC. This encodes CASSPPLRGEQYF.

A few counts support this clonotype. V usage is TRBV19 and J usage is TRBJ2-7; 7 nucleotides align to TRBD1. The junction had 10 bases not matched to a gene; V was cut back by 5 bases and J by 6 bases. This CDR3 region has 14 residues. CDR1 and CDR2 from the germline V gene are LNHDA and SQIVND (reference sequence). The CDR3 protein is CASSPAQGGGEQYF. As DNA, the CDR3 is TGTGCCAGTAGTCCAGCTCAAGGGGGCGGCGAGCAGTACTTC.

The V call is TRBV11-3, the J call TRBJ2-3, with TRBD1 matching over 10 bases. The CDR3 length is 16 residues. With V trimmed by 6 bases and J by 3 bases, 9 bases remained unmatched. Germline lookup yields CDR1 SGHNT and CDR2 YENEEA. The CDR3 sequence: CASRDRDRGLTDTQYF. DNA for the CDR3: TGTGCCAGCAGAGACCGGGACAGGGGTTTGACAGATACGCAGTATTTT.

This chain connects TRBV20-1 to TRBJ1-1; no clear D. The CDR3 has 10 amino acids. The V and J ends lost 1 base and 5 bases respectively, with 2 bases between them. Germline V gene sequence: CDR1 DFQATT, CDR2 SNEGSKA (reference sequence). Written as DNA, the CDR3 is TGCAGTGCTAGAGGGACTGAAGCTTTCTTT. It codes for CSARGTEAFF.

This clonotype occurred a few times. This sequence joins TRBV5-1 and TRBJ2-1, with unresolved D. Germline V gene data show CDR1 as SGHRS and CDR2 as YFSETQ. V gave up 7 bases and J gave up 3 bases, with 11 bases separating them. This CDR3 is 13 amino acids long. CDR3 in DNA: TGCGCCAGCGCGAGGCAGTACTACAATGAGCAGTTCTTC. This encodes CASARQYYNEQFF.

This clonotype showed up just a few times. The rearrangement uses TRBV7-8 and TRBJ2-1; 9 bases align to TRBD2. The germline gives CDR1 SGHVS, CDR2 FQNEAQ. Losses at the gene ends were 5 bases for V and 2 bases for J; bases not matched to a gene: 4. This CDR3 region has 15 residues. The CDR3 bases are TGTGCCAGCAGCGTATCTAGCGGGGCCTACAATGAGCAGTTCTTC. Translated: CASSVSSGAYNEQFF.

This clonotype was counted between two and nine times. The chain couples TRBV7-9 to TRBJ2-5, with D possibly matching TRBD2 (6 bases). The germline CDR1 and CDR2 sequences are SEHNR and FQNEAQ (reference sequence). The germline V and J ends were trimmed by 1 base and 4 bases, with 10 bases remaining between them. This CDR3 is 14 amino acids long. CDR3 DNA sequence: TGTGCCAGCAGCTTAGGGGAGCGGGTAGAGACCCAGTACTTC. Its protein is CASSLGERVETQYF.

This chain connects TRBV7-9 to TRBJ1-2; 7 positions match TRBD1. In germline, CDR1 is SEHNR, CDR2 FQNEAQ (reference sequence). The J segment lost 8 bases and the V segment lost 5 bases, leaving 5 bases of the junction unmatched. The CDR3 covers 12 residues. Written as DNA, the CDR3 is TGTGCCAGCAGCGGATCACAGGGGGGCTACACCTTC. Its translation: CASSGSQGGYTF.

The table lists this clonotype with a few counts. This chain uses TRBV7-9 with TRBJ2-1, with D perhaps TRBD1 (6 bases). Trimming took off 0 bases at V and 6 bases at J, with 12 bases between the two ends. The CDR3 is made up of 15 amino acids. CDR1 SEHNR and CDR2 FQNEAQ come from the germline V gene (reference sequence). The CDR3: CASSLAQGQGNEQFF. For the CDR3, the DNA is TGTGCCAGCAGCTTAGCACAGGGCCAGGGCAATGAGCAGTTCTTC.

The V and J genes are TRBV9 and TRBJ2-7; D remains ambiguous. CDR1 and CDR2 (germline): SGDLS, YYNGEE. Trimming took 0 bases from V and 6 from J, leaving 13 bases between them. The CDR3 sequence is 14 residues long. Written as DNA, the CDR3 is TGTGCCAGCAGCGTAGGGCTAGAGTGGGGCGAGCAGTACTTC. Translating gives CASSVGLEWGEQYF.

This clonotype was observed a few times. CDR3: CASSPEGVRPTDTQYF. The CDR3 DNA follows: TGTGCCAGCTCACCAGAGGGGGTCAGGCCGACAGATACGCAGTATTTT. This chain connects TRBV18 to TRBJ2-3, with a possible D match to TRBD1 (6 bases). The CDR3 has 16 residues. The ends were cut back, 2 bases at V and 3 bases at J, with 15 bases in the middle. In germline, CDR1 is KGHSH, CDR2 LQKENI.

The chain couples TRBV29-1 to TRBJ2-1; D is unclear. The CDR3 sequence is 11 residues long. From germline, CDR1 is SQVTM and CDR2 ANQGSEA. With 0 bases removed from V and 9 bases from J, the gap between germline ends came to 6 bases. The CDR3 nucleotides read TGCAGCGTTGAAGATCTAGGTGAGCAGTTCTTC. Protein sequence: CSVEDLGEQFF.

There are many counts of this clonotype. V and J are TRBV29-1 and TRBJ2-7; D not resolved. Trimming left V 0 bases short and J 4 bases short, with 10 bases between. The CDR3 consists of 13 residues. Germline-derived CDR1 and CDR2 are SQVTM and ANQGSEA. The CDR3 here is CSVEDPDSYEQYF. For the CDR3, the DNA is TGCAGCGTTGAAGACCCCGATTCGTACGAGCAGTACTTC.

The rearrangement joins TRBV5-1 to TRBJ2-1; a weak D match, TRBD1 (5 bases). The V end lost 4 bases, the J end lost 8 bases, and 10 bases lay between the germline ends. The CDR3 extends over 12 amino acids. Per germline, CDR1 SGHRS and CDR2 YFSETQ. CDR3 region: CASSDVGDEQFF. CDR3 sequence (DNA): TGCGCCAGCAGCGATGTAGGGGATGAGCAGTTCTTC.

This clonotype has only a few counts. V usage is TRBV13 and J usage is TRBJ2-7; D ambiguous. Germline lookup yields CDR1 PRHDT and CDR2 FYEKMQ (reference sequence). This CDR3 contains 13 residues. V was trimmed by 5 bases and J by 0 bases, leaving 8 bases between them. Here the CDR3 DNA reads TGTGCCAGCAGCACCCTTCCCTCCTACGAGCAGTACTTC. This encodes CASSTLPSYEQYF. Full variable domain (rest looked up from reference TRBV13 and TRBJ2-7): AAGVIQSPRHLIKEKRETATLKCYPIPRHDTVYWYQQGPGQDPQFLISFYEKMQSDKGSIPDRFSAQQFSDYHSELNMSSLELGDSALYFCASSTLPSYEQYFGPGTRLTVT.

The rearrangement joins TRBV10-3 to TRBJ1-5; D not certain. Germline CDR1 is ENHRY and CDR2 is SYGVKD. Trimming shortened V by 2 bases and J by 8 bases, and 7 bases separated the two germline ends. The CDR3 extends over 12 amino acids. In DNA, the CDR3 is TGTGCCATCAGTGAGGGTGGGGAGCCCCAGCATTTT. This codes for CAISEGGEPQHF.

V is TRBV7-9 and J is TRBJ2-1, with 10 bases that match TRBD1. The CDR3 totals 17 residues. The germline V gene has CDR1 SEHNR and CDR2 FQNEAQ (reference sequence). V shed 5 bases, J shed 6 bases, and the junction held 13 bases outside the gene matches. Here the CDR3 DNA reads TGTGCCAGCAGCGCACGACCGGGACAGGGGAATGGCAATGAGCAGTTCTTC. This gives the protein CASSARPGQGNGNEQFF.

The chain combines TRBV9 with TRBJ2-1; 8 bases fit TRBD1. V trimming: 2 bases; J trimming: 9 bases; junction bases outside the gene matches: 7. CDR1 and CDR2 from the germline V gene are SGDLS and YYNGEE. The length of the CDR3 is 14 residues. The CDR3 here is CASSVQDRAVEQFF. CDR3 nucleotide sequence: TGTGCCAGCAGCGTGCAGGACAGGGCAGTTGAGCAGTTCTTC.

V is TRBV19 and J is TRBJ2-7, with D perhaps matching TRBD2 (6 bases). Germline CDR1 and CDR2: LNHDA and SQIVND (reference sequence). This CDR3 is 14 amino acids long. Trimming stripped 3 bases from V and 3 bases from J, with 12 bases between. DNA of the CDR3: TGTGCCAGTAGTATGCGGGACCGCGACTACGAGCAGTACTTC. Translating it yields CASSMRDRDYEQYF.

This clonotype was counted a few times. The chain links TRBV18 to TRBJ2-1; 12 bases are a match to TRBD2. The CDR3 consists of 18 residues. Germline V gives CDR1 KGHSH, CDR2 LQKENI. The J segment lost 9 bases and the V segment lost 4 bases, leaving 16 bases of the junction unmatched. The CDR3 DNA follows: TGTGCCAGCTCACTGGGGACAGTACCTAGCGGGAGGGCCGTTGAGCAGTTCTTC. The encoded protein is CASSLGTVPSGRAVEQFF.

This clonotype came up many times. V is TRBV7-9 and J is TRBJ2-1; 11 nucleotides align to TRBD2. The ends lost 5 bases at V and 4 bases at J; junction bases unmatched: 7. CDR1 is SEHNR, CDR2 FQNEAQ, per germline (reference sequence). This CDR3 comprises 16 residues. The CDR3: CASSPTGTSGYNEQFF. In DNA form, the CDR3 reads TGTGCCAGCAGCCCCACCGGGACTAGCGGATACAATGAGCAGTTCTTC.

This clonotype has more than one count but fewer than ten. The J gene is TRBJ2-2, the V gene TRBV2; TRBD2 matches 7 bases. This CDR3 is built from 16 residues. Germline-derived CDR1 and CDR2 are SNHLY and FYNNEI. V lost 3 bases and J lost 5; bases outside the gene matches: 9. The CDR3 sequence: CASSDSAGENTGELFF. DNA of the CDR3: TGTGCCAGCAGTGATTCTGCGGGGGAAAATACCGGGGAGCTGTTTTTT.

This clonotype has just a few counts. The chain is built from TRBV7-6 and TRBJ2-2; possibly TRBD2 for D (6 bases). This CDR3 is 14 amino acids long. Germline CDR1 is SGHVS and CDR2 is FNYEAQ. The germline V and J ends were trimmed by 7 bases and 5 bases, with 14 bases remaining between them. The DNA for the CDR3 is TGTGCCAGCACCTCCGGGGGTTGGACCGGGGAGCTGTTTTTT. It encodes CASTSGGWTGELFF. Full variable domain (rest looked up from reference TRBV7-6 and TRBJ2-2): GAGVSQSPRYKVTKRGQDVALRCDPISGHVSLYWYRQALGQGPEFLTYFNYEAQQDKSGLPNDRFSAERPEGSISTLTIQRTEQRDSAMYRCASTSGGWTGELFFGEGSRLTVL.

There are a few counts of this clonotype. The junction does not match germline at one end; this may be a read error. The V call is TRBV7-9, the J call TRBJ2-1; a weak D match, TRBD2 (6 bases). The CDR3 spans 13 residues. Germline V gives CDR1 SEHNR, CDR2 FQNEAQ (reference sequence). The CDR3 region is CASSLPGGSRRLF. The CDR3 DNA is TGTGCCAGCAGCTTGCCCGGAGGGTCCCGTAGGCTCTTC.

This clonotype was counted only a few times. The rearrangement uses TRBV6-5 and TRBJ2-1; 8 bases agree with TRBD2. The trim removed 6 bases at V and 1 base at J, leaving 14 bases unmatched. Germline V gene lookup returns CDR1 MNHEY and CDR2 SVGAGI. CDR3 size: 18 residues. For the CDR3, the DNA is TGTGCCAGCAGACCGGGACTAGTTGATCCGCGATCCTACAATGAGCAGTTCTTC. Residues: CASRPGLVDPRSYNEQFF.